What follows are 24 T cell receptor beta chains derived from one specimen sequenced in a study of blood T cells in healthy people across ages. A second roughly 6 to 11 cycle PCR used barcoded and J-beta primers. TCRdb processed the 5' RACE reads anew with MiXCR; each CDR3 protein has one entry. Of 700,000 or so distinct CDR3 sequences listed, 22% were seen once; the top ten hold around 22%. Material for sequencing was blood. These TCRs come from a man between 65 and 85 years old in good health.

This clonotype showed up just a few times. This chain joins TRBV12-3 or TRBV12-4 and TRBJ1-1; D is unclear. Trimming removed 3 bases at V and 0 bases at J, with 8 bases between. The length of the CDR3 is 14 residues. This CDR3 reads CASSLAILNTEAFF. The CDR3 DNA reads TGTGCCAGCAGTTTGGCAATCCTGAACACTGAAGCTTTCTTT.

Many counts were recorded for this clonotype. The genes are TRBV2 and TRBJ2-7, with D unresolved. Trimming removed 3 bases from V and 3 bases from J, with 3 bases in between. CDR1 is SNHLY and CDR2 is FYNNEI in the germline V gene. The CDR3 covers 11 residues. CDR3 in amino acids: CASSDSYEQYV. For the CDR3, the DNA is TGTGCCAGCAGTGACAGCTACGAGCAGTACGTC.

The chain joins TRBV7-8 to TRBJ1-1; weak D call: TRBD1 (5 bases). The germline V and J ends were trimmed by 1 base and 5 bases, with 14 bases remaining between them. Germline V CDR1 and CDR2: SGHVS, FQNEAQ. The CDR3 contains 15 residues. The CDR3 reads CASSLGQRWGTEAFF. The DNA of the CDR3 is TGTGCCAGCAGCTTAGGTCAACGATGGGGGACTGAAGCTTTCTTT.

The table lists this clonotype with a few counts. The chain combines TRBV5-4 with TRBJ2-7; no clear D. Germline V gives CDR1 SGHNT, CDR2 YYREEE (reference sequence). There are 14 residues in the CDR3. V dropped 0 bases and J dropped 5 bases, with 12 bases sitting between them. CDR3 residues: CASSLEQGYNEQYF. The DNA for the CDR3 is TGTGCCAGCAGCTTGGAGCAAGGGTACAACGAGCAGTACTTC.

This clonotype has ten or more counts. The rearrangement uses TRBV10-3 and TRBJ2-3; 7 nucleotides match TRBD2. This CDR3 is built from 16 residues. Germline V CDR1 and CDR2: ENHRY, SYGVKD. V gave up 2 bases and J gave up 1 base; unmatched junction bases: 6. The CDR3 spells CAISETGAGRTDTQYF. The CDR3 coding sequence is TGTGCCATCAGTGAGACTGGAGCGGGACGCACAGATACGCAGTATTTT.

The rearrangement links TRBV20-1 to TRBJ1-1; D may be TRBD1 (5 bases). Looked up from germline, CDR1 is DFQATT and CDR2 is SNEGSKA (reference sequence). CDR3 length: 13 residues. Trimming cost V 5 bases and J 5 bases, with 15 bases left between them. CDR3 DNA: TGCAGTGCTGCCCTTCAGTGGGGGACTGAAGCTTTCTTT. This gives the protein CSAALQWGTEAFF.

The chain joins TRBV7-2 to TRBJ2-5; TRBD2 matches at 8 bases. Trimming cost V 5 bases and J 5 bases; bases outside gene matches: 19. This CDR3 contains 18 residues. The germline V gene has CDR1 SGHTA and CDR2 FQGNSA. CDR3 loop: CASSKAHLAGLTGETQYF. In DNA, the CDR3 is TGTGCCAGCAGCAAAGCCCATCTAGCGGGCCTGACCGGGGAGACCCAGTACTTC.

This clonotype was seen many times. The chain employs TRBV10-1 and TRBJ2-3; 7 nucleotides match TRBD1. This CDR3 is built from 13 residues. With 10 bases clipped from V and 0 bases from J, the junction kept 4 bases outside the gene matches. CDR1 WNHNN and CDR2 SYGVQD come from the germline V gene (reference sequence). The CDR3 DNA is TGCGCCACCCGGGACAGAAGCACAGATACGCAGTATTTT. It is translated as CATRDRSTDTQYF.

The CDR3 DNA reads as TGCAGTGCTAGAGATCCGAACAGGGGGCCAGAGACCCAGTACTTC. This sequence encodes CSARDPNRGPETQYF. This chain uses TRBV20-1 with TRBJ2-5, with 9 bases lining up with TRBD1. In germline, CDR1 is DFQATT, CDR2 SNEGSKA (reference sequence). This CDR3 comprises 15 residues. The V and J ends lost 0 bases and 4 bases, in that order; junction bases with no gene match: 6.

This clonotype appeared many times. The V gene is TRBV5-1, the J gene TRBJ2-3; D gene uncertain. Germline values: CDR1 SGHRS, CDR2 YFSETQ. With 1 base removed from V and 5 bases from J, the gap between germline ends came to 2 bases. The CDR3 is 11 residues long. The CDR3 DNA reads TGCGCCAGCAGCTTGATAGATACGCAGTATTTT. Residues: CASSLIDTQYF.

V gene TRBV5-1 combines with J gene TRBJ1-2; no definite D call. Germline loops: CDR1 SGHRS, CDR2 YFSETQ. The CDR3 loop spans 15 amino acids. The V end lost 4 bases, the J end lost 4 bases, and 17 bases lay between the germline ends. The CDR3 DNA follows: TGCGCCAGCAGCATGGAGAGGGCGGGCAGCTATGGCTACACCTTC. Its translation: CASSMERAGSYGYTF. Complete variable domain (other parts from reference TRBV5-1 and TRBJ1-2): KAGVTQTPRYLIKTRGQQVTLSCSPISGHRSVSWYQQTPGQGLQFLFEYFSETQRNKGNFPGRFSGRQFSNSRSEMNVSTLELGDSALYLCASSMERAGSYGYTFGSGTRLTVV.

This clonotype turned up a few times. J is TRBJ1-5 and V is TRBV6-6; TRBD1 is a possible D gene (5 bases). Trimming pared 2 bases from V and 5 bases from J, leaving 13 bases between. The CDR3 sequence is 15 residues long. Germline V lookup: CDR1 MNHNY, CDR2 SVGAGI (reference sequence). This chain's CDR3 is CASSYDGAGHQPQHF. As DNA, the CDR3 is TGTGCCAGCAGTTACGATGGGGCAGGGCATCAGCCCCAGCATTTT.

In its sample, this clonotype was seen once. The chain couples TRBV21-1 to TRBJ1-5. TRBV21-1 is reported as a pseudogene. The CDR3 runs to 19 residues. The CDR3 reads CASSKAGRSPTSRNQPQHF. CDR3 nucleotide sequence: TGTGCCAGCAGCAAAGCCGGGAGGAGTCCAACCTCCCGCAATCAGCCCCAGCATTTT.

The chain uses TRBV24-1 and TRBJ2-5; TRBD2 matches 12 bases. The last part of the DNA fits TRBJ2-1 better; the J call may be wrong. CDR1 is KGHDR, CDR2 SFDVKD, per germline. This CDR3 region has 19 residues. The CDR3 spells CATSDLRTGGTSGPSKQFF. The CDR3 bases are TGTGCCACCAGTGATCTTCGGACAGGAGGGACTAGCGGGCCCAGTAAGCAGTTCTTC.

This clonotype was recorded a few times. The chain recombines TRBV5-1 with TRBJ2-3, with 11 bases that match TRBD2. The germline CDR1 and CDR2 sequences are SGHRS and YFSETQ. J gave up 3 bases and V 5 bases, and 5 bases lay outside the gene matches. This CDR3 is 15 amino acids long. The CDR3 bases are TGCGCCAGCAGATTACTAGCGGGGGAGACAGATACGCAGTATTTT. Amino acid sequence: CASRLLAGETDTQYF.

This clonotype appeared a few times. This chain links TRBV5-1 with TRBJ1-6; 7 bases line up with TRBD1. With V trimmed by 4 bases and J by 3 bases, 10 bases remained unmatched. Germline assignment: CDR1 SGHRS and CDR2 YFSETQ. The CDR3 covers 17 residues. The CDR3 sequence is CASSPQTGSNYNSPLHF. In DNA form, the CDR3 reads TGCGCCAGCAGCCCCCAGACAGGGAGCAACTATAATTCACCCCTCCACTTT.

This clonotype was observed a few times. V usage is TRBV20-1 and J usage is TRBJ2-1, with D possibly matching TRBD2 (6 bases). The J call is doubtful: the DNA matches TRBJ2-7 better. The CDR3 has 14 residues. Germline V CDR1 and CDR2: DFQATT, SNEGSKA (reference sequence). CDR3 sequence reads: CSAKGASSVSEQYV. In DNA form, the CDR3 reads TGCAGTGCTAAGGGTGCGTCTAGCGTAAGCGAGCAGTACGTC.

This clonotype was counted a few times. The chain carries TRBV6-1 and TRBJ2-5; D call uncertain. The DNA end is a closer match to TRBJ2-7, so the J assignment may be wrong. The germline CDR1 and CDR2 sequences are MNHNS and SASEGT. The CDR3 has 15 amino acids. The CDR3 loop is CASNFGFWALYEQYF. In nucleotides, the CDR3 is TGTGCCAGCAATTTCGGCTTTTGGGCCCTCTACGAGCAGTACTTC.

This clonotype was counted between two and nine times. CDR3 sequence reads: CSAWTRNYGYTF. CDR3 nucleotides: TGCAGTGCTTGGACACGAAACTATGGCTACACCTTC. The chain uses TRBV20-1 and TRBJ1-2; TRBD1 might be the D (5 bases). Trimming removed 5 bases from V and 2 bases from J, with 9 bases in between. The CDR3 has 12 residues. The germline gives CDR1 DFQATT, CDR2 SNEGSKA (reference sequence).

The chain uses TRBV30 and TRBJ1-2, with D possibly matching TRBD1 (5 bases). The germline V and J ends were trimmed by 2 bases and 2 bases, with 6 bases remaining between them. The CDR3 contains 12 residues. Germline V gives CDR1 GTSNPN, CDR2 SVGIG (reference sequence). The CDR3 protein is CAWSRDNYGYTF. The DNA for the CDR3 is TGTGCCTGGAGTCGGGACAACTATGGCTACACCTTC.

The chain carries TRBV4-3 and TRBJ2-5, with 13 bases that match TRBD2. V trimming: 3 bases; J trimming: 0 bases; junction bases outside the gene matches: 1. CDR1 is LGHNA and CDR2 is YSLEER in the germline V gene. The CDR3 extends over 16 amino acids. CDR3 DNA: TGCGCCAGCAGCCACGGACTAGCGGGGGACCAAGAGACCCAGTACTTC. This gives the protein CASSHGLAGDQETQYF.

The table lists this clonotype with a few counts. The gene calls are TRBV5-1 and TRBJ2-7; the D is unclear. This CDR3 contains 13 residues. Germline loops: CDR1 SGHRS, CDR2 YFSETQ. Between the trimmed V and J ends, which lost 0 bases and 5 bases, there was a span of 9 bases. This chain's CDR3 is CASSLVLGNEQYF. CDR3 DNA: TGCGCCAGCAGCTTGGTCTTGGGGAACGAGCAGTACTTC.

The sample holds a few counts of this clonotype. The J gene is TRBJ2-1, the V gene TRBV7-9; TRBD2 matches 10 bases. V lost 5 bases and J lost 0; bases outside the gene matches: 1. Germline V lookup: CDR1 SEHNR, CDR2 FQNEAQ (reference sequence). The CDR3 loop spans 15 amino acids. This CDR3 reads CASSGTSDSYNEQFF. CDR3 in DNA: TGTGCCAGCAGCGGGACTAGCGACTCCTACAATGAGCAGTTCTTC.

This clonotype was seen more than once but under ten times. The V call is TRBV6-6, the J call TRBJ2-2; D remains unclear. Trimming cost V 6 bases and J 5 bases, with 10 bases left between them. This CDR3 is built from 13 residues. Germline V lookup: CDR1 MNHNY, CDR2 SVGAGI (reference sequence). DNA for the CDR3: TGTGCCAGCAGACCAGGAGAAACCGGGGAGCTGTTTTTT. Protein: CASRPGETGELFF.